This T cell receptor (beta chain) is from a study of early T cells in non-severe SARS-CoV-2 infection. Study context: Bulk RNA taken from unsorted whole blood was sequenced, leaving chains unpaired.

CDR1 and CDR2 from the germline V gene are SGDLS and YYNGEE. Trimming pared 4 bases from V and 12 bases from J, leaving 20 bases between. The CDR3 covers 14 residues. Individually, cDNA molecules had unique molecular identifiers attached to them. In TCRdb, the 5' RACE reads were re-called with MiXCR into one record per CDR3 protein. This table holds about 77,000 distinct CDR3 sequences, around 8.7% found once. This clonotype came up a few times. Antigen unknown. General study points: Clonotype matching in VDJdb favored anti-spike CD8 responses and did not capture private and CD4 specificities.

The J gene is TRBJ2-4, the V gene TRBV9, with D perhaps assigned TRBD1 or TRBD2 (5 bases each). This clonotype was sampled from an adult who was a healthcare worker with PCR-confirmed SARS-CoV-2 infection or an uninfected control (not recorded which). Material: whole blood. CDR3 loop: CASSPGEGRRSQYF. The CDR3 DNA reads as TGTGCCAGCAGCCCCGGTGAGGGGCGGAGGAGTCAGTACTTC.